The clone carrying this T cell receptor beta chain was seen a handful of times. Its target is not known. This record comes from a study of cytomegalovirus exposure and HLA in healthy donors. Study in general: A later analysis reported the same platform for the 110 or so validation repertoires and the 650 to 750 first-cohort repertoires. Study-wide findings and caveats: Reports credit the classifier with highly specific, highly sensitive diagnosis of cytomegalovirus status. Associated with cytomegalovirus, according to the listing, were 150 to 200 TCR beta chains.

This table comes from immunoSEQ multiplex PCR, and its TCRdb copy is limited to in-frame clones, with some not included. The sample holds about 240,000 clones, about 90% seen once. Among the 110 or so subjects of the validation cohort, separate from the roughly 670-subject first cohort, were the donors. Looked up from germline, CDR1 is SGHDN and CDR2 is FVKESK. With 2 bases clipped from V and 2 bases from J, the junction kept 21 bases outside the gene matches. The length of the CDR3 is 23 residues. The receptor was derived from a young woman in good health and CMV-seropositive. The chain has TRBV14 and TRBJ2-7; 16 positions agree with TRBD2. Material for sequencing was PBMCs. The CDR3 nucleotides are TGTGCCAGCAGCCAACCAACGGGGACCCGTACCGGGACTAGCGGGAGGGGAACCTACGAGCAGTACTTC. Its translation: CASSQPTGTRTGTSGRGTYEQYF.